The sequence of this TCR beta chain was determined in a study of vaccination effects on CD4 cells after COVID-19. Study observations and caveats: Recruitment yielded few convalescent patients, and the study had no early post-infection timepoints.

Here immunoSEQ multiplex PCR was the method, and the copy in TCRdb shows in-frame clones only, minus some. Of tens of thousands of clones in the sample, more than 60% were seen once. The V gene's germline CDR1 is SEHNR and CDR2 FQNEAQ (reference sequence). V was shortened by 6 bases and J by 2 bases, with 20 bases between the two germline ends. The CDR3 sequence is 16 residues long. With regard to this clone: The antigen is not known.

ViraFEST expansion of antigen-specific CD4+ T cells with viral peptide pools preceded sequencing. Scientists isolated CD4+ T cells after a roughly 10-day culture period ended. Nucleocapsid antibody tests were negative, and the vaccine recipients had no prior SARS-CoV-2 infection. PBMC cultures contained 2 million or so cells per well, approximately 10 IU/ml IL-2 and 10 ug/ml peptides. Days 3 and 7 saw half the medium replaced with IL-2 medium. This material consisted of CD4+ T cells from PBMCs cultured with SARS-CoV-2 spike peptides, taken before COVID-19 vaccination. This receptor was taken from a human donor who received a COVID-19 vaccine. The chain couples TRBV7-9 to TRBJ2-7; D possibly uses TRBD1 or TRBD2 (5 bases each). The CDR3 DNA sequence: TGTGCCAGCAGTCAACCACGGGACGATGGCCCCTACGAGCAGTACTTC. Residues: CASSQPRDDGPYEQYF.